Sequencing of this T cell receptor beta chain was carried out in a study of T cell repertoires in cytomegalovirus infection. Study-wide results and limits: Clonotype analysis showed dominance of the ex vivo response by HLA-C-restricted CMV-specific TCR beta clonotypes.

Each CDR3 protein is one row after TCRdb ran MiXCR on the reads. The sample includes about 180,000 distinct CDR3 sequences, roughly a sixth of them seen just once. This clonotype was found a few times. The antigen is not known. The ends were cut back, 1 base at V and 3 bases at J, with 9 bases in the middle. This CDR3 contains 14 residues. The rearrangement uses TRBV12-3 or TRBV12-4 and TRBJ1-2; D uncertain. The source is a human donor in good health (CMV status not recorded). Some clones in this sample may be carry-over from other donors' samples. Specimen: CD8+ T cells from PBMCs. The CDR3 spells CASSLVGLDYGYTF. DNA of the CDR3: TGTGCCAGCAGTTTAGTAGGGCTCGACTATGGCTACACCTTC.